This TCR beta chain is drawn from a study of OX40 agonist ivuxolimab in advanced cancers. Study overall: Every 2 weeks, ivuxolimab was infused into the patients intravenously at between 0.01 and 10 mg/kg. A male proportion of 82.7% was recorded, with mean age approximately 60 years and range roughly 20 to 90. Recorded diagnoses for dose-escalation patients were hepatocellular carcinoma, melanoma, renal cell or head and neck cancer. General study points: Clones of CD4+ and CD8+ blood T cells grew by week 6 at doses of 0.1 to 3.0 mg/kg.

This clone was found once. Its target is not known. Data came from immunoSEQ multiplex PCR; TCRdb stores just in-frame clones and leaves some out. The table includes about 94,000 clones, under 95% detected once. Germline V lookup: CDR1 SQVTM, CDR2 ANQGSEA. This CDR3 has 16 residues. Trimming at V came to 2 bases and at J to 6 bases, leaving 10 bases not matched to a gene. V gene TRBV29-1 combines with J gene TRBJ2-4, with 10 nucleotides matching TRBD2. This specimen was CD4+ or CD8+ T cells sorted from blood, taken in a trial of the OX40 agonist ivuxolimab. The origin of this receptor is an adult with an advanced solid tumor such as melanoma, head and neck, liver or kidney cancer. CDR3 DNA sequence: TGCAGCGTTGAAATAGCGGGAGCGGGGGGGGGAAACATTCAGTACTTC. It encodes CSVEIAGAGGGNIQYF.